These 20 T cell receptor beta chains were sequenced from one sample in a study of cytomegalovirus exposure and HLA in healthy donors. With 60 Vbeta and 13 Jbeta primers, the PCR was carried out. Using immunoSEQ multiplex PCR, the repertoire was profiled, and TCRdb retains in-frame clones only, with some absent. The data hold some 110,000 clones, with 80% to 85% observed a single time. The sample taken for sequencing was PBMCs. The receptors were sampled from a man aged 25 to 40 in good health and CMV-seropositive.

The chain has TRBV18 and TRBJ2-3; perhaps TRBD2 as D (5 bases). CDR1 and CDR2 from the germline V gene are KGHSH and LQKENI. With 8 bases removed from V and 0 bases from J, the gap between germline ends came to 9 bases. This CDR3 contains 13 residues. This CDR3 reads CASHPGSTDTQYF. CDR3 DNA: TGTGCCAGCCACCCGGGGAGCACAGATACGCAGTATTTT.

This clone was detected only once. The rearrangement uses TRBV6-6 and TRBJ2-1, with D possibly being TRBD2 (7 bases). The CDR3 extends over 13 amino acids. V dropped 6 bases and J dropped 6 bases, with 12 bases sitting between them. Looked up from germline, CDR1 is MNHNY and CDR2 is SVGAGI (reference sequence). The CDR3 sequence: CASSNGGLNEQFF. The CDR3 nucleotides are TGTGCCAGCAGCAACGGGGGGCTCAATGAGCAGTTCTTC.

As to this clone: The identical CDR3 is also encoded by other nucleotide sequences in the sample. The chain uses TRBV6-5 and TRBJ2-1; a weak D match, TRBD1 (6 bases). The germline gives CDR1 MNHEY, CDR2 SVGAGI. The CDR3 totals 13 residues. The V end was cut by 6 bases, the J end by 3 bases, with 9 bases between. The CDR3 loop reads CASSLDSYNEQFF. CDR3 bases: TGTGCCAGCAGCCTGGACAGCTACAATGAGCAGTTCTTC.

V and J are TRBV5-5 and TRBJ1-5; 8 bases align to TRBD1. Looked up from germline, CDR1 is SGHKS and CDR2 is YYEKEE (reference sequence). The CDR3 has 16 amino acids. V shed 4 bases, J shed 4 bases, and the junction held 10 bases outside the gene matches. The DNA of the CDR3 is TGTGCCAGCAGCCTGACCTCGGACAGGGCGAATCAGCCCCAGCATTTT. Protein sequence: CASSLTSDRANQPQHF.

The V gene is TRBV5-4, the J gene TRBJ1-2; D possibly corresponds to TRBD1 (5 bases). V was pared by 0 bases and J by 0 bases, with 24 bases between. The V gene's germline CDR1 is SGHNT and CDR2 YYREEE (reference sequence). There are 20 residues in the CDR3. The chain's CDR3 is CASSLGPSGGGDLANYGYTF. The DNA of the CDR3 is TGTGCCAGCAGCTTGGGACCCTCCGGCGGGGGGGACCTCGCTAACTATGGCTACACCTTC.

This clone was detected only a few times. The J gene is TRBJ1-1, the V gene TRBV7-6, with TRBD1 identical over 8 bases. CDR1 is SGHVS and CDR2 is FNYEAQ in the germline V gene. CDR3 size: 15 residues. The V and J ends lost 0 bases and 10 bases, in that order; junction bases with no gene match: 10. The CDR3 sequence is CASSLATGDLVRAFF. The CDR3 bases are TGTGCCAGCAGCTTAGCGACAGGGGATTTAGTTCGAGCTTTCTTT.

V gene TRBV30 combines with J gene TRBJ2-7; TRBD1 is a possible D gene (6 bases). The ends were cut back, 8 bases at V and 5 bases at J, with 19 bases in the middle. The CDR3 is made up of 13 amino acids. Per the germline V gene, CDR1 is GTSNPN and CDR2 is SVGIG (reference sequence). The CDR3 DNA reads TGTGCCGTGACCAGGGGAAATTTCGACGAGCAGTACTTC. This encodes CAVTRGNFDEQYF.

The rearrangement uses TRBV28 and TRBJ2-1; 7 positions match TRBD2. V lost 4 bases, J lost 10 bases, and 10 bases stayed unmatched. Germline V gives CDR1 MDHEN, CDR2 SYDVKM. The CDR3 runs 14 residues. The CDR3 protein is CASSSLSGKVEQFF. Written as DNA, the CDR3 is TGTGCCAGCAGTTCCCTGAGCGGGAAAGTGGAGCAGTTCTTC.

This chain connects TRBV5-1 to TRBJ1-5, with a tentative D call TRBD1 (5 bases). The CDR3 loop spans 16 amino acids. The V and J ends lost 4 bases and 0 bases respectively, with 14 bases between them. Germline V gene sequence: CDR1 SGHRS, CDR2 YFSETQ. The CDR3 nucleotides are TGCGCCAGCAGCGAAGGGACTCTATATAGCAATCAGCCCCAGCATTTT. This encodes CASSEGTLYSNQPQHF.

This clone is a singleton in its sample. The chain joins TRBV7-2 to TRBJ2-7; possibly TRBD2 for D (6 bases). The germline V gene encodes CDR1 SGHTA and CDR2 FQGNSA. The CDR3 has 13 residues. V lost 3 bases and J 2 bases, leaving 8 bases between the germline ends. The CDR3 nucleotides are TGTGCCAGCAGCTTGGGGGGACCCTACGAGCAGTACTTC. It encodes CASSLGGPYEQYF.

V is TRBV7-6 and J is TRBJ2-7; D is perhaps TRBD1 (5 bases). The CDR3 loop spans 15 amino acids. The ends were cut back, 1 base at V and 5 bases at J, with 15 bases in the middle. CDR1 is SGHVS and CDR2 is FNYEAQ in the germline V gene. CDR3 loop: CASSLVAETVNEQYF. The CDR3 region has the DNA TGTGCCAGCAGCTTAGTCGCTGAGACAGTGAACGAGCAGTACTTC.

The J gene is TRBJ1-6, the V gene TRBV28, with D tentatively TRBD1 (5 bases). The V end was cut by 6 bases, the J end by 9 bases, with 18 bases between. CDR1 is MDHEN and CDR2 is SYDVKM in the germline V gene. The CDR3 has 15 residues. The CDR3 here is CASSFLQGDFSPLHF. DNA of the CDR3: TGTGCCAGCAGCTTCCTTCAGGGCGATTTTTCACCCCTCCACTTT.

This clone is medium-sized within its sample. The CDR3 nucleotides read TGTGCCAGCAGTGAAACAGGGCACACTGAAGCTTTCTTT. Residues: CASSETGHTEAFF. The V gene is TRBV6-1, the J gene TRBJ1-1; possible D gene TRBD1, 6 bases. Trimming took 2 bases from V and 3 from J, leaving 7 bases between them. Germline CDR1 reads MNHNS; CDR2 reads SASEGT. CDR3 length: 13 amino acids.

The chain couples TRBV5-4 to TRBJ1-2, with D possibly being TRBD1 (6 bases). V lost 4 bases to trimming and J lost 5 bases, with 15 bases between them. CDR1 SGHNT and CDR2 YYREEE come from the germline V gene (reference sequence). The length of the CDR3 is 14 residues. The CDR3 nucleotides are TGTGCCAGCAGCCTAGGACAGCATGATTATGGCTACACCTTC. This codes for CASSLGQHDYGYTF.

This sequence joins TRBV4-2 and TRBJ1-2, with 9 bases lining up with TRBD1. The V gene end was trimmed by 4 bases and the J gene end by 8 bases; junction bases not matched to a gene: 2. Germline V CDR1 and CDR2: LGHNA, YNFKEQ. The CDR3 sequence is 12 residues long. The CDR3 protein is CASSRDREGYTF. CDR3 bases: TGTGCCAGCAGCCGGGACAGGGAAGGCTACACCTTC.

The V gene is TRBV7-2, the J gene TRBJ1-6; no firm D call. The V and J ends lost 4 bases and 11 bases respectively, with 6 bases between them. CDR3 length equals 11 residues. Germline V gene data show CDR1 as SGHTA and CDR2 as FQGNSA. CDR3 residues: CASSSTPPLHF. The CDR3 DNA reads TGTGCCAGCAGCTCTACTCCACCCCTCCACTTT.

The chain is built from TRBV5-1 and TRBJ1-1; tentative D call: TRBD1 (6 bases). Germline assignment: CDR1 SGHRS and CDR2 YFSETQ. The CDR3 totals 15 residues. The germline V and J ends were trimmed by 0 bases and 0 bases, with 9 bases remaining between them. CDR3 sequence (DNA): TGCGCCAGCAGCTTGGTTCAGGGGATGAACACTGAAGCTTTCTTT. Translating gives CASSLVQGMNTEAFF.

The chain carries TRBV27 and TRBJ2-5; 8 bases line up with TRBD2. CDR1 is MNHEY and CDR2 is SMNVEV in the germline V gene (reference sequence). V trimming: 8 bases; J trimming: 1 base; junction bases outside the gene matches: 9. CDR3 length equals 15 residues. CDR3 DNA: TGTGCCAGCGCCCTCGGCGGGGGGACCCAAGAGACCCAGTACTTC. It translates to CASALGGGTQETQYF.

The CDR3 coding sequence is TGCGCCAGCAGCTCCCTCTCTAGCACAGATACGCAGTATTTT. Its protein is CASSSLSSTDTQYF. This chain joins TRBV5-1 and TRBJ2-3; D is ambiguous. In germline, CDR1 is SGHRS, CDR2 YFSETQ. The CDR3 loop spans 14 amino acids. Deletions cut 3 bases from V and 0 bases from J, with 8 bases between.

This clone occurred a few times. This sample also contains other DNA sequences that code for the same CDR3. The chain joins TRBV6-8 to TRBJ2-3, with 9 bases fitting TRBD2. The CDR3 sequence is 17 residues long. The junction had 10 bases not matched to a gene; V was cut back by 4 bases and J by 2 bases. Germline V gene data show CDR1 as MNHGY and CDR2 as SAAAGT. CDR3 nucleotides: TGTGCCAGCAGTTCTCGACTAGCGGCCAATTACACAGATACGCAGTATTTT. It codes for CASSSRLAANYTDTQYF.